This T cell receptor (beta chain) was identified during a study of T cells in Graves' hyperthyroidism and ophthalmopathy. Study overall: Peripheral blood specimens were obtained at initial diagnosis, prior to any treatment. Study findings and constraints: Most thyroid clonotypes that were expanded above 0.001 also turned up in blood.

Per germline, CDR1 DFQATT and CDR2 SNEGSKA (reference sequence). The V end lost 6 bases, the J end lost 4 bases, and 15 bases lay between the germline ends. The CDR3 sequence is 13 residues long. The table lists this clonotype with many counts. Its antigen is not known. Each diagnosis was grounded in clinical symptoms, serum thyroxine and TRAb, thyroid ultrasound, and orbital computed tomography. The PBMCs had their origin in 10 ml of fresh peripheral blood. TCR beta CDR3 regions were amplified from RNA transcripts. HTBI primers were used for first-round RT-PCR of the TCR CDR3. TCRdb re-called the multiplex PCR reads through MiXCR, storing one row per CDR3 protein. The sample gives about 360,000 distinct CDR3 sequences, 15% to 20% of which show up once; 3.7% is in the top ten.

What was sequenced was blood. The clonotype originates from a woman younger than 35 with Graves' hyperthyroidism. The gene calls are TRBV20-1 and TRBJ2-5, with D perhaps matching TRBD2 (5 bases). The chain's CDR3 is CSAKLGGLETQYF. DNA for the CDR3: TGCAGTGCCAAGCTCGGAGGCTTAGAGACCCAGTACTTC.